The sequence of this TCR beta chain was determined in a study of cytomegalovirus exposure and HLA in healthy donors. The CDR3 contains 16 residues. CDR1 and CDR2 (germline): MGHRA, YSYEKL. V was shortened by 3 bases and J by 2 bases, with 13 bases between the two germline ends. Study findings and constraints: Segments of the TCR beta V type were, in most cases, productive about 87% or about 30% of the time in an earlier analysis. In a later analysis, DRB1 alleles had the most associated TCRs; HLA-C alleles the fewest. TCR beta sequences numbering around 15,000 were associated with HLA alleles at 0.05 false discovery rate in a later analysis.

On this clone itself: Its matching antigen is unknown.

A multiplex PCR was run with 60 Vbeta primers and 13 Jbeta primers. The method was immunoSEQ multiplex PCR; TCRdb's version includes in-frame clones alone and lacks a portion of them. The sample records 85,000 to 95,000 clones, about 68% being singletons. This TCR was recovered from a man aged 30 to 45 in good health and CMV-seropositive. The sample consisted of PBMCs. This sequence joins TRBV4-1 and TRBJ2-2, with a tentative D call TRBD2 (5 bases). The CDR3 DNA follows: TGCGCCAGCAGCCAGTTCCTAAGCGGTAACACCGGGGAGCTGTTTTTT. Its protein product is CASSQFLSGNTGELFF.